This T cell receptor (beta chain) was identified in a study of T cells after somatic rescue of genetic block. Data came from immunoSEQ multiplex PCR; TCRdb stores just in-frame clones and leaves some out. Among roughly 71,000 clones listed, approximately 91% were seen once. J lost 0 bases, V lost 6 bases, and 8 bases had no gene match. The CDR3 is 16 amino acids. The V gene's germline CDR1 is MDHEN and CDR2 SYDVKM. Sequenced: peripheral blood mononuclear cells (PBMCs). The chain joins TRBV28 to TRBJ1-5; TRBD1 matches at 7 bases. The sequence came from a man aged 30 to 39. CDR3 DNA sequence: TGTGCCAGCAGCCTAGGGGGCCTCTATAGCAATCAGCCCCAGCATTTT. Protein product: CASSLGGLYSNQPQHF.